The 2 T cell receptor beta chains reported below all come from one sample, sequenced in a study of cytomegalovirus exposure and HLA in healthy donors. The protocol was immunoSEQ multiplex PCR, while the TCRdb copy is restricted to in-frame clones and leaves out a portion. The sample records 150,000 to 160,000 clones, 86% being singletons. Sequenced sample: PBMCs. The receptors derive from a man aged 18 to 29 in good health and CMV-seropositive.

The rearrangement links TRBV5-1 to TRBJ2-7, with 10 nucleotides matching TRBD1. Germline loops: CDR1 SGHRS, CDR2 YFSETQ. V dropped 0 bases and J dropped 2; count of bases not matched to a gene: 2. The CDR3 is 15 amino acids. Written as DNA, the CDR3 is TGCGCCAGCAGCTTGGCCGGGACAGGGGCCTACGAGCAGTACTTC. It is translated as CASSLAGTGAYEQYF. The variable domain in full, completed from reference TRBV5-1 and TRBJ2-7, reads KAGVTQTPRYLIKTRGQQVTLSCSPISGHRSVSWYQQTPGQGLQFLFEYFSETQRNKGNFPGRFSGRQFSNSRSEMNVSTLELGDSALYLCASSLAGTGAYEQYFGPGTRLTVT.

The genes are TRBV11-2 and TRBJ2-7; a possible D gene is TRBD1 (6 bases). Looked up from germline, CDR1 is SGHAT and CDR2 is FQNNGV. The CDR3 spans 13 residues. The V end lost 3 bases, the J end lost 4 bases, and 10 bases lay between the germline ends. CDR3 nucleotide sequence: TGTGCCAGCAGCTTCAACAGGGTTTACGAGCAGTACTTC. Translation gives CASSFNRVYEQYF.